This TCR beta chain is from a study of cytomegalovirus exposure and HLA in healthy donors. Overall study results and limits: Earlier analysis found most TCR beta V segments productive about 87% or about 30% of the time.

Points on this clone: No antigen is known for it.

It was with 60 Vbeta and 13 Jbeta primers that the PCR ran. Sequencing used immunoSEQ multiplex PCR; TCRdb keeps in-frame clones, though not all of them. The table shows approximately 110,000 clones, with roughly 15% occurring only once. Although they were nominally healthy when sampled, donors likely had unrecorded immune exposures. CDR1 and CDR2 from the germline V gene are SQVTM and ANQGSEA. V shed 0 bases and J 5 bases; nucleotides not matched to a gene: 3. The CDR3 spans 13 residues. Sequences were obtained from PBMCs. This TCR was sampled from a female donor in good health and CMV-seronegative. The genes are TRBV29-1 and TRBJ2-7; 8 nucleotides agree with TRBD2. The CDR3 here is CSVEESAGDEQYF. CDR3 nucleotides: TGCAGCGTTGAAGAATCAGCGGGAGACGAGCAGTACTTC.